The rows below give T cell receptor beta chains drawn from one sample of a study of T cell responses to AZD1222 COVID-19 vaccine. Assay: immunoSEQ multiplex PCR; the TCRdb copy retains only in-frame clones and omits some. Of under 150,000 clones detected, 88% appear once; the ten largest clones hold roughly 6.1%. The material was peripheral blood, obtained 28 days after the second AZD1222 dose. All receptors come from an adult who received the AZD1222 COVID-19 vaccine. Both conserved end residues are part of each CDR3. Fields, in order: CDR3 protein, clone size, J gene, V gene. Where a row states a size, it is once, few, many or the class of an expanded clone; other rows omit it.

CDR3: CASSLNGQGLDEQYF
size: -
J: TRBJ2-7
V: TRBV7-3

CDR3: CASSLDLYEQYF
size: -
J: TRBJ2-7
V: TRBV11-2

CDR3: CATSRDRDNNQPQHF
size: -
J: TRBJ1-5
V: TRBV15

CDR3: CASSQPGVSGELFF
size: -
J: TRBJ2-2
V: TRBV27

CDR3: CASSLDRVNEKLFF
size: -
J: TRBJ1-4
V: TRBV18

CDR3: CASSPGTGVNSYEQYF
size: -
J: TRBJ2-7
V: TRBV11-3

CDR3: CASQETPRPQHF
size: once
J: TRBJ1-5
V: TRBV19

CDR3: CASSPFLEGLETQYF
size: once
J: TRBJ2-5
V: TRBV28

CDR3: CASSYPSLYGYTF
size: once
J: TRBJ1-2
V: TRBV6-2/TRBV6-3

CDR3: CASSYPPGQSEETQYF
size: -
J: TRBJ2-5
V: TRBV6-5

CDR3: CASSLVRLAGGPMTDTQYF
size: -
J: TRBJ2-3
V: TRBV5-5

CDR3: CASSNRAEAFF
size: -
J: TRBJ1-1
V: TRBV19

CDR3: CASSQGPDTEAFF
size: -
J: TRBJ1-1
V: TRBV4-1

CDR3: CASSIWDTNTEAFF
size: -
J: TRBJ1-1
V: TRBV19

CDR3: CASTSRGLYEQYF
size: -
J: TRBJ2-7
V: TRBV7-2

CDR3: CASSYSASSNYGYTF
size: -
J: TRBJ1-2
V: TRBV6-5

CDR3: CASSRGLGINEQFF
size: -
J: TRBJ2-1
V: TRBV3-1/TRBV3-2

CDR3: CASSRDRNEKLFF
size: -
J: TRBJ1-4
V: TRBV7-2

CDR3: CASSLFPLAGVDTQYF
size: -
J: TRBJ2-3
V: TRBV28

CDR3: CASSDPPQNTEAFF
size: -
J: TRBJ1-1
V: TRBV6-4

CDR3: CASSLKPQGYSNQPQHF
size: -
J: TRBJ1-5
V: TRBV27

CDR3: CASSNDRVSYTF
size: -
J: TRBJ1-2
V: TRBV2

CDR3: CASSLGVETQYF
size: -
J: TRBJ2-5
V: TRBV11-2

CDR3: CASSQDRSKAFF
size: -
J: TRBJ1-1
V: TRBV3-1/TRBV3-2

CDR3: CAWSVLGDQPQHF
size: -
J: TRBJ1-5
V: TRBV30

CDR3: CASSQSNRVAFF
size: once
J: TRBJ1-1
V: TRBV3-1/TRBV3-2

CDR3: CASSPPSTNYGYTF
size: -
J: TRBJ1-2
V: TRBV18

CDR3: CASALAAHNEQFF
size: -
J: TRBJ2-1
V: TRBV6-5

CDR3: CSVYGRAFHEQFF
size: -
J: TRBJ2-1
V: TRBV29-1

CDR3: CASQNPGQGKQPQHF
size: -
J: TRBJ1-5
V: TRBV28

CDR3: CASGPGVGLNSPLHF
size: -
J: TRBJ1-6
V: TRBV28

CDR3: CASSVDAAMNTEAFF
size: -
J: TRBJ1-1
V: TRBV9

CDR3: CASSRLRGADTQYF
size: -
J: TRBJ2-3
V: TRBV7-2

CDR3: CAASVDSSYGYTF
size: once
J: TRBJ1-2
V: TRBV6-6

CDR3: CASSLALAGTDTQYF
size: few
J: TRBJ2-3
V: TRBV5-1

CDR3: CASSSLGTDTEAFF
size: -
J: TRBJ1-1
V: TRBV7-2

CDR3: CASSRGSGSLYNEQFF
size: -
J: TRBJ2-1
V: TRBV5-1

CDR3: CASSGRPGQPQHF
size: -
J: TRBJ1-5
V: TRBV6-4

CDR3: CSSPWRGGYTF
size: -
J: TRBJ1-2
V: TRBV20-1

CDR3: CASSATNRAPGNTIYF
size: -
J: TRBJ1-3
V: TRBV7-9

CDR3: CASSLRRVSFETQYF
size: -
J: TRBJ2-5
V: TRBV5-8

CDR3: CASSQEAQRGGYNEQFF
size: few
J: TRBJ2-1
V: TRBV4-3

CDR3: CSALLDDTF
size: -
J: TRBJ1-2
V: TRBV20-1

CDR3: CATSRDEAGGTYGYTF
size: -
J: TRBJ1-2
V: TRBV15